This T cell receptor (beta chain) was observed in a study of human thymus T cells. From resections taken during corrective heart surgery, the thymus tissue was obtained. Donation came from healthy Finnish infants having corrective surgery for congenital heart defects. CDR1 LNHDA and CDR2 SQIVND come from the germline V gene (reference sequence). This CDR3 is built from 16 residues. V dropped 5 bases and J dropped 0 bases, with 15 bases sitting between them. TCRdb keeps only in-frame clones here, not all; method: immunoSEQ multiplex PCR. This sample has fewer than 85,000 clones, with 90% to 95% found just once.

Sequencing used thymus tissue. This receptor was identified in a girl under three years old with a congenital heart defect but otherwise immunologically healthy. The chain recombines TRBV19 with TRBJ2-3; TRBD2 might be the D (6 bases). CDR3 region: CASSDSARDSTDTQYF. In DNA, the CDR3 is TGTGCCAGTAGTGACTCGGCGCGGGATAGCACAGATACGCAGTATTTT.